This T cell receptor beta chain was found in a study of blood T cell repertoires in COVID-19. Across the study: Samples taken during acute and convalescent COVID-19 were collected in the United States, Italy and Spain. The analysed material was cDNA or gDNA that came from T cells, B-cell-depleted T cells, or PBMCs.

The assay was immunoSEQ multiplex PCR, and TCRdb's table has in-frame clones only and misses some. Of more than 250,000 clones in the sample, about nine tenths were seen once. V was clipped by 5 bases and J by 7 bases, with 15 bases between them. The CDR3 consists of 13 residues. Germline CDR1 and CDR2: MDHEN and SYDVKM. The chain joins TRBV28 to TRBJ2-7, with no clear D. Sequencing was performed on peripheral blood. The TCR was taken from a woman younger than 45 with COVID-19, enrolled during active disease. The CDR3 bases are TGTGCCAGCAGTCCCCGGCCCGCGGCAGAGCAGTACGTC. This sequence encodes CASSPRPAAEQYV.